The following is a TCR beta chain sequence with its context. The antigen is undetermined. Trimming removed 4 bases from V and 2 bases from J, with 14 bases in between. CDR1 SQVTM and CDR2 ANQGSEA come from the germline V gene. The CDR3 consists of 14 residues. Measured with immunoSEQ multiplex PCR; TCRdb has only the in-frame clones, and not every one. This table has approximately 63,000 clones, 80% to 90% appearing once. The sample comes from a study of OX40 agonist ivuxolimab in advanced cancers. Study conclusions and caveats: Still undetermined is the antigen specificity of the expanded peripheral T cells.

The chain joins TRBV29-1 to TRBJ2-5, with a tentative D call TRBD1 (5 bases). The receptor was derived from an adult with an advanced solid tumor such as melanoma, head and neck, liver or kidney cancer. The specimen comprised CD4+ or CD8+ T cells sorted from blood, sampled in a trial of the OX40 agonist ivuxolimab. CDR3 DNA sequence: TGCAGCGTTGTAGATGTGACAGTACAAGAGACCCAGTACTTC. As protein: CSVVDVTVQETQYF.